A single sample is the source of the 22 T cell receptor beta chains below, sequenced in a study of regulatory T cells in long-lasting Graves disease. The authors built TCR beta libraries using iRepertoire HTBI primers and Arm-PCR of CDR3 regions. TCRdb recomputed calls from the multiplex PCR reads with MiXCR, one row per CDR3 protein. The sample contains approximately 360,000 distinct CDR3 sequences, approximately 12% of which appear only once. Time point described: newly diagnosed GD, antithyroid drugs for less than 3 months. Extracted RNA from PBMCs served as the source of the TCR library. The same sample was also studied in work on T cells in Graves' hyperthyroidism and ophthalmopathy.

The sample consisted of peripheral blood mononuclear cells (PBMCs), taken at new diagnosis, from a patient treated with antithyroid drugs. The receptors here all came from a woman under 30 with Graves disease.

The sample holds many counts of this clonotype. The V call is TRBV10-3, the J call TRBJ2-7; 8 bases line up with TRBD2. The germline V gene has CDR1 ENHRY and CDR2 SYGVKD. This CDR3 spans 14 amino acids. V lost 2 bases to trimming and J lost 5 bases; unmatched junction nucleotides: 5. This chain's CDR3 is CAISEIGSGDEQYF. DNA of the CDR3: TGTGCCATCAGTGAGATTGGTAGCGGGGACGAGCAGTACTTC.

This clonotype was observed at least ten times. The chain recombines TRBV7-2 with TRBJ1-2; D perhaps matches TRBD1 (6 bases). CDR3 length: 15 residues. CDR1 and CDR2 from the germline V gene are SGHTA and FQGNSA. The ends were cut back, 1 base at V and 4 bases at J, with 13 bases in the middle. The chain's CDR3 is CASSLVVGAGYGYTF. In DNA form, the CDR3 reads TGTGCCAGCAGCTTAGTGGTGGGGGCTGGCTATGGCTACACCTTC. The full variable domain, with the rest looked up from reference TRBV7-2 and TRBJ1-2, is GAGVSQSPSNKVTEKGKDVELRCDPISGHTALYWYRQSLGQGLEFLIYFQGNSAPDKSGLPSDRFSAERTGGSVSTLTIQRTQQEDSAVYLCASSLVVGAGYGYTFGSGTRLTVV.

The table lists this clonotype with many counts. The genes are TRBV7-2 and TRBJ2-3; TRBD1 or TRBD2 may be the D gene (6 bases each). This CDR3 contains 18 residues. Germline CDR1 reads SGHTA; CDR2 reads FQGNSA. V gave up 3 bases and J gave up 6 bases, with 25 bases separating them. CDR3 residues: CASSFPLTGDNSWDTQYF. The CDR3 DNA reads as TGTGCCAGCAGCTTTCCCTTGACGGGGGACAACTCATGGGATACGCAGTATTTT.

The sample holds many counts of this clonotype. The genes are TRBV12-3 or TRBV12-4 and TRBJ2-5, with 7 bases lining up with TRBD2. CDR3 length equals 14 residues. V shed 6 bases, J shed 4 bases, and the junction held 8 bases outside the gene matches. CDR3 in amino acids: CASRVSSGTETQYF. CDR3 in DNA: TGTGCCAGCAGGGTGTCTAGCGGAACAGAGACCCAGTACTTC.

This clonotype turned up a few times. The rearrangement uses TRBV7-3 and TRBJ2-3; D ambiguous. Germline CDR1 reads SGHTA; CDR2 reads FQGTGA. The CDR3 has 13 residues. V lost 1 base and J 5 bases, leaving 7 bases between the germline ends. CDR3 residues: CASSLKFRDTQYF. CDR3 nucleotides: TGTGCCAGCAGCTTAAAGTTTAGAGATACGCAGTATTTT.

This chain connects TRBV4-3 to TRBJ2-2; 8 bases align to TRBD1. The CDR3 loop spans 15 amino acids. From germline, CDR1 is LGHNA and CDR2 YSLEER. J gave up 6 bases and V 3 bases, and 6 bases lay outside the gene matches. CDR3 loop: CASSHPDRAPGELFF. The CDR3 DNA sequence: TGCGCCAGCAGCCACCCGGACAGGGCCCCCGGGGAGCTGTTTTTT.

The rearrangement uses TRBV19 and TRBJ1-4; D not resolved. From germline, CDR1 is LNHDA and CDR2 SQIVND (reference sequence). Deletions cut 7 bases from V and 5 bases from J, with 17 bases between. This CDR3 comprises 15 residues. The CDR3 loop is CASTRAGPLNEKLFF. CDR3 DNA sequence: TGTGCCAGTACCCGAGCCGGTCCTTTAAATGAAAAACTGTTTTTT. Based on the CDR3 plus reference TRBV19 and TRBJ1-4, the full variable domain is DGGITQSPKYLFRKEGQNVTLSCEQNLNHDAMYWYRQDPGQGLRLIYYSQIVNDFQKGDIAEGYSVSREKKESFPLTVTSAQKNPTAFYLCASTRAGPLNEKLFFGSGTQLSVL.

To note about this clonotype: At one end, the junction sequence differs from germline, possibly due to a read error. The gene calls are TRBV9 and TRBJ2-4, with 9 bases fitting TRBD1. The V gene's germline CDR1 is SGDLS and CDR2 YYNGEE. The CDR3 loop spans 15 amino acids. The CDR3 is CASSRQGDAKNIKYF. The CDR3 nucleotides read TGTGCCAGCAGTCGACAGGGGGATGCCAAAAACATTAAGTACTTC.

As to this clonotype: With a much larger clone just one base away, this may be a read error. The chain couples TRBV4-2 to TRBJ2-7, with TRBD2 identical over 11 bases. This CDR3 has 15 residues. The V gene's germline CDR1 is LGHNA and CDR2 YNFKEQ. CDR3 in DNA: TGTGGCAGCAGCCGTCTGACTAGCGGGACCTACGAGCAGTACTTC. This encodes CGSSRLTSGTYEQYF.

The rearrangement uses TRBV25-1 and TRBJ2-1; possibly TRBD1 for D (5 bases). The CDR3 totals 13 residues. Germline V gene sequence: CDR1 MGHDK, CDR2 SYGVNS. V lost 6 bases to trimming and J lost 9 bases, with 15 bases between them. CDR3 sequence: CASRDKGQGEQFF. The CDR3 nucleotides are TGTGCCAGCAGAGATAAGGGCCAGGGTGAGCAGTTCTTC.

J is TRBJ2-1 and V is TRBV20-1; D ambiguous. The CDR3 runs to 16 residues. V lost 1 base to trimming and J lost 0 bases, with 13 bases between them. Germline V CDR1 and CDR2: DFQATT, SNEGSKA (reference sequence). The CDR3 loop is CSARVFESGSYNEQFF. The CDR3 DNA sequence: TGCAGTGCTAGAGTCTTCGAGTCGGGCTCCTACAATGAGCAGTTCTTC.

This clonotype was detected ten times or more. The rearrangement joins TRBV12-5 to TRBJ1-1, with a weak D call TRBD1 (6 bases). Per the germline V gene, CDR1 is LGHNT and CDR2 is FRNRAP. The CDR3 totals 16 residues. Between the trimmed V and J ends, which lost 4 bases and 2 bases, there was a span of 17 bases. CDR3: CASGSARGGANTEAFF. Written as DNA, the CDR3 is TGTGCTAGTGGTTCAGCGAGGGGGGGAGCTAACACTGAAGCTTTCTTT.

In this sample, this clonotype turned up many times. The chain links TRBV6-4 to TRBJ2-7; D unresolved. CDR3 length: 11 amino acids. Germline V CDR1 and CDR2: MRHNA, SNTAGT. Trimming shortened V by 8 bases and J by 3 bases, and 8 bases separated the two germline ends. This chain's CDR3 is CASSRIYEQYF. The CDR3 DNA reads TGTGCCAGCTCAAGAATCTACGAGCAGTACTTC.

The sample holds many counts of this clonotype. CDR3 bases: TGTGCCAGCAGCTTAGTAGGGGGTTCCAATGAGCAGTTCTTC. It codes for CASSLVGGSNEQFF. This chain uses TRBV7-9 with TRBJ2-1; D possibly corresponds to TRBD1 (6 bases). V was pared by 1 base and J by 6 bases, with 10 bases between. Germline V gene data show CDR1 as SEHNR and CDR2 as FQNEAQ (reference sequence). This CDR3 has 14 residues.

On this clonotype itself: This may stem from a read error, because a much larger clone lies one nucleotide away. V and J are TRBV10-3 and TRBJ2-6; D is possibly TRBD1 (6 bases). This CDR3 contains 18 residues. Germline V gene data show CDR1 as ENHRY and CDR2 as SYGVKD. For the CDR3, the DNA is TGTGCCATCAGTGACGGGACACCAGAGCGGACTGGGGCCAACGTCCCGACTTTC. Protein: CAISDGTPERTGANVPTF.

The chain joins TRBV6-2 or TRBV6-3 to TRBJ2-3; D possibly corresponds to TRBD1 (5 bases). The germline CDR1 and CDR2 sequences are MNHEY and SVGEGT. Deletions cut 6 bases from V and 4 bases from J, with 17 bases between. The CDR3 has 15 residues. The CDR3 is CASRLSPQGADTQYF. CDR3 in DNA: TGTGCCAGCAGGCTATCCCCTCAAGGGGCAGATACGCAGTATTTT.

This clonotype was detected ten times or more. The rearrangement joins TRBV24-1 to TRBJ2-2, with 9 bases that match TRBD1. Germline CDR1 KGHDR, CDR2 SFDVKD. The CDR3 is 16 amino acids. V trimming: 4 bases; J trimming: 5 bases; junction bases outside the gene matches: 7. Written as DNA, the CDR3 is TGTGCCACCAGTGACCCTACCGGGACAGGGACCGGGGAGCTGTTTTTT. Translated: CATSDPTGTGTGELFF.

This clonotype showed up just a few times. The chain is built from TRBV5-1 and TRBJ1-5; D might be TRBD1 (6 bases). V dropped 4 bases and J dropped 4 bases, with 24 bases sitting between them. CDR1 is SGHRS and CDR2 is YFSETQ in the germline V gene. The CDR3 totals 18 residues. The CDR3 loop reads CASSRGPRGLVGNQPQHF. Here the CDR3 DNA reads TGCGCCAGCAGCCGAGGTCCCAGGGGCCTTGTTGGGAATCAGCCCCAGCATTTT.

This clonotype was observed at least ten times. The chain carries TRBV2 and TRBJ2-3, with 10 nucleotides matching TRBD2. The CDR3 runs 14 residues. J was trimmed by 9 bases and V by 8 bases; bases with no gene match: 11. Germline V gene sequence: CDR1 SNHLY, CDR2 FYNNEI. CDR3 sequence reads: CASLLAGRGATQYF. The CDR3 region has the DNA TGTGCCAGCTTACTAGCGGGGAGGGGCGCAACGCAGTATTTT.

Ten or more counts support this clonotype. V is TRBV6-2 or TRBV6-3 and J is TRBJ2-1; 9 bases align to TRBD1. The V and J ends lost 6 bases and 1 base, in that order; junction bases with no gene match: 10. This CDR3 has 17 amino acids. Germline V gene lookup returns CDR1 MNHEY and CDR2 SVGEGT. As DNA, the CDR3 is TGTGCCAGCAGCAAACCCTCGGGACAGGGATCCTACAATGAGCAGTTCTTC. Its protein is CASSKPSGQGSYNEQFF.

In its sample, this clonotype was seen a few times. J is TRBJ1-6 and V is TRBV20-1; no definite D call. The CDR3 consists of 11 residues. V shed 3 bases and J shed 16 bases, with 13 bases lying between them. Germline V gene data show CDR1 as DFQATT and CDR2 as SNEGSKA (reference sequence). This CDR3 reads CSASLAEPLHF. As DNA, the CDR3 is TGCAGTGCTAGTCTGGCCGAACCTCTCCACTTT.

This clonotype was recorded many times. The V and J genes are TRBV6-5 and TRBJ2-7; possibly TRBD2 for D (5 bases). This CDR3 is 16 amino acids long. Trimming cost V 3 bases and J 0 bases, with 15 bases left between them. Per the germline V gene, CDR1 is MNHEY and CDR2 is SVGAGI. For the CDR3, the DNA is TGTGCCAGCAGTTATTCGCCCAGCGGATACTCCTACGAGCAGTACGTC. Its translation is CASSYSPSGYSYEQYV.